This T cell receptor beta chain came from a study of identical twins (dated by TCRdb to about 2016). The study in broad terms: The study deep-sequenced TCR alpha and beta repertoires from monozygotic twins, unrelated adults of various ages and cord blood to test whether fetal clonotypes persist. To rule out contamination, replicate twin experiments were performed at different times with different library preparation protocols.

Only healthy Caucasian donors were included. Three pairs of female monozygotic twins, all aged 18 to 29 years, made up the twin cohort. Positive isolation kits from Invitrogen were used to isolate CD4+ and CD8+ T cell populations. In regard to this clonotype: Its antigen specificity is not known. It has no much larger one-base neighbor in the sample; base qualities were not kept.

Library preparation employed 5' RACE. Sequenced using an Illumina HiSeq 2000. Template switching introduced a universal primer binding site; the final cDNA contained a unique molecular identifier, enabling accurate counting of TCR cDNA molecules. First-strand cDNA for TCR alpha and beta chains was synthesized from specific primers in the conserved constant-segment region. Each cDNA library was double barcoded, with a SMART-Mk sample barcode plus Illumina barcodes, to control for contamination. TruSeq adapter sequences and Illumina sample barcodes were added in two successive PCR steps. TCR alpha and beta cDNA libraries were sequenced on the Illumina HiSeq platform with custom primers. The study's processing was this. MiGEC was used to process raw reads and extract unique molecular identifiers, and MiXCR was used to find CDR3 positions. For each individual, recombination models were inferred using an EM algorithm with the repgenHMM and IGoR tools. The analysis of shared clonotypes was done with the tcR package in R, with sharing normalized by the product of cloneset sizes. To study raw recombination free of thymic and clonal selection effects, out-of-frame nonproductive sequences were analyzed. The public reads were quality trimmed at Q25 with fastp and then assembled into clones with MiXCR by TCRdb, keeping productive beta chains. Every distinct CDR3 protein forms one entry, paired with its most common genes and DNA. The V and J calls here are based on TCRdb, not the publication. This sample has hundreds of thousands of distinct CDR3 sequences in its table, and 20% to 25% of those were observed once. The top ten hold over 2.5% of the sample.

What the research found in general, with its limitations: Because the same donors could not be followed over many years, the conclusions depended on cross-sectional statistical analysis. The excess sharing between twins in beta out-of-frame sequences was weaker because fewer shared sequences reduced the signal-to-noise ratio. Compared with coincidental sharing between unrelated individuals, out-of-frame TCR alpha sequences shared between twins had an excess of sequences with low generation probability. Abundant cord blood beta clonotypes had fewer insertions, young adult naive repertoires showed a similar but weaker trend, and memory repertoires showed no such trend. In monozygotic twins, recombination models systematically underestimated out-of-frame TCR alpha sharing, but the models matched the sharing seen between unrelated individuals. Zero-insertion analyses could be partly confounded by invariant T cells such as MAIT and iNKT, although diverse VJ usage argued against such confounding for most clonotypes.

Reading from cysteine to phenylalanine, the CDR3 counts 14 amino acids. The retained sequence is limited to the CDR3, 42 bases, with the frame set at the first base. From the germline V gene, CDR1 is SGHRS and CDR2 is YFSETQ. V is pruned by 0 bases and J by 6 bases, leaving 3 bases of the junction without a gene match. These data were also reused for a study on T cells expressing NK-cell markers. The second study's paper adds: In sorted CD3+CD56+NKG2C+, CD3+CD56+NKG2C- and CD3+CD56-NKG2C+ T-cell subsets from eight or nine donors, TCR beta-chain repertoires were profiled. Of the eight sequenced donors, seven were found to be HCMV-seropositive and one was found to be HCMV-seronegative. To restrict sorting to alphabetaTCR-expressing T cells, an anti-gammadeltaTCR antibody was added in several experiments. For five or six donors, the dominant CD3+CD56+NKG2C+ clonotypes were among the top 10 CD8+ clonotypes and accounted for about 1.0-7.5% of CD8+ T cells. Those dominant clonotypes were again the most abundant among CD3+CD56-NKG2C+ cells in a handful of donors, at about 28.3-65%. It remained unclear whether the expanded NKG2C-expressing T cell clones were specific for HCMV antigens. All eight donors whose samples were sequenced were randomly selected healthy volunteers, three of them men and five women. HCMV-specific IgG was detected in serum with a commercial ELISA kit to determine HCMV serostatus. MIGEC was used to demultiplex reads and group reads by UMI, and MiTCR was used to assemble and quantify clonotypes. To remove erroneous sequences, TCR cDNA sequences were retained only when supported by two or more reads. The tcR package was used for downstream repertoire analysis, and clonotypes were matched between fractions using CDR3 nucleotide sequence together with V segment. VDJmatch was used to annotate antigen specificity against VDJdb, with one amino acid substitution in CDR3 permitted.

The chain is made from TRBV5-1 and TRBJ2-1; TRBD2 fits 7 bases in the junction. Sequenced material: CD4+ T cells sorted from blood. This sequence originates from a woman under 30 in good health. Here is the DNA: TGCGCCAGCAGCTTGGGGGACTACCCCAATGAGCAGTTCTTC. Its coded protein is CASSLGDYPNEQFF.